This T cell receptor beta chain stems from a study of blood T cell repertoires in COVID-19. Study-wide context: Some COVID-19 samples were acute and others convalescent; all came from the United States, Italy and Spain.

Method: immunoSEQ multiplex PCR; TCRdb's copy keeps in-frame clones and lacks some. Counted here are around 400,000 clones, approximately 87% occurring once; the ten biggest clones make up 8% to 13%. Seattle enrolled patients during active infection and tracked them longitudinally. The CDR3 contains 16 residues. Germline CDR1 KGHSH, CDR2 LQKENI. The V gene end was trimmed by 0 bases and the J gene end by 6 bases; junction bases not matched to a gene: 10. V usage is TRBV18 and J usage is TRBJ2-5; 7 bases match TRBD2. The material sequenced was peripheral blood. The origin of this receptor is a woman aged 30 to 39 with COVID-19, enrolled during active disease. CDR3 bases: TGTGCCAGCTCACCACCCAGGAGCGGGATTGGGAAGACCCAGTACTTC. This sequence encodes CASSPPRSGIGKTQYF.